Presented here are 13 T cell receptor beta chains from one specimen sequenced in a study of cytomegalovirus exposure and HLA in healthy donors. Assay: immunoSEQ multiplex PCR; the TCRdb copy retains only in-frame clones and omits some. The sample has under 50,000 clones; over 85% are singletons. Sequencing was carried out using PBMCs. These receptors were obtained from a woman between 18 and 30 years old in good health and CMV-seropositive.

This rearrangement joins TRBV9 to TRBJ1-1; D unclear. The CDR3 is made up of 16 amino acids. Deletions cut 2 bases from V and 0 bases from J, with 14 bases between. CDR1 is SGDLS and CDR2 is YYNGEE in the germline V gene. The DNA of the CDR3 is TGTGCCAGCAGCGTCGATGAGAGGAGGATGAACACTGAAGCTTTCTTT. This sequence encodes CASSVDERRMNTEAFF.

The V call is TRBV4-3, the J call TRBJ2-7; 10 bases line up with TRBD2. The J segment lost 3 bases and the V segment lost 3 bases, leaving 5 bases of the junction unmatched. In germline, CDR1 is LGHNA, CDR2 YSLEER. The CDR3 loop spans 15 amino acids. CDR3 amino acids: CASSHRLAGRYEQYF. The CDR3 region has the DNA TGCGCCAGCAGCCACCGACTAGCGGGTCGCTACGAGCAGTACTTC.

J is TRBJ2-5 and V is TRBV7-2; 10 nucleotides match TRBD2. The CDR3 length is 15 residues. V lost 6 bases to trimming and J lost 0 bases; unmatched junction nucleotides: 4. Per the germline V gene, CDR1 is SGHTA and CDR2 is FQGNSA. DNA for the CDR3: TGTGCCAGCAGGCGGACTAGCGGAAACCAAGAGACCCAGTACTTC. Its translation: CASRRTSGNQETQYF.

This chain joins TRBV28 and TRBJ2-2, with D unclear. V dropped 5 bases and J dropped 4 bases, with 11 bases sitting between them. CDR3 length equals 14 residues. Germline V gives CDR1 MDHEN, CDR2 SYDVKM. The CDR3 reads CASSLTPSTGELFF. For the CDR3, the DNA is TGTGCCAGCAGTCTTACCCCGAGCACCGGGGAGCTGTTTTTT.

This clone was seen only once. CDR3 in DNA: TGTGCCAGCAGCTTAGGGACTAGCGGGACCCACTACGAGCAGTACTTC. It encodes CASSLGTSGTHYEQYF. J is TRBJ2-7 and V is TRBV7-6; 12 bases line up with TRBD2. Germline CDR1 and CDR2: SGHVS and FNYEAQ. The CDR3 has 16 amino acids. V trimming: 1 base; J trimming: 3 bases; junction bases outside the gene matches: 4. The whole variable domain, filled in from reference TRBV7-6 and TRBJ2-7, reads GAGVSQSPRYKVTKRGQDVALRCDPISGHVSLYWYRQALGQGPEFLTYFNYEAQQDKSGLPNDRFSAERPEGSISTLTIQRTEQRDSAMYRCASSLGTSGTHYEQYFGPGTRLTVT.

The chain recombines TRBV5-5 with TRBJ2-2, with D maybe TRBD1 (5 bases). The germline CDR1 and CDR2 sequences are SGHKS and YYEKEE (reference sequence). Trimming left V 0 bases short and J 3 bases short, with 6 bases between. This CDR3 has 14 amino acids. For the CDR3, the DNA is TGTGCCAGCAGCTTGGACAGGTACACCGGGGAGCTGTTTTTT. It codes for CASSLDRYTGELFF.

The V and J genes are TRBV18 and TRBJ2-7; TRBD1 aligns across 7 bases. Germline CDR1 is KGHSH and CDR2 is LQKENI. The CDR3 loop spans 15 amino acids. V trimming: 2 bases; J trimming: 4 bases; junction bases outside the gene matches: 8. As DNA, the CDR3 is TGTGCCAGCTCACCATGGGACAGAAAGGGGTACGAGCAGTACTTC. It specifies CASSPWDRKGYEQYF.

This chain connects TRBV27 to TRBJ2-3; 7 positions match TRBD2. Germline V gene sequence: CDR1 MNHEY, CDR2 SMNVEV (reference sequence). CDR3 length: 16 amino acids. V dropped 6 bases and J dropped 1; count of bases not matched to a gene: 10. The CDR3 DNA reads TGTGCCAGCAGATCATTTAAGCGGGGACGCACAGATACGCAGTATTTT. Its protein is CASRSFKRGRTDTQYF.

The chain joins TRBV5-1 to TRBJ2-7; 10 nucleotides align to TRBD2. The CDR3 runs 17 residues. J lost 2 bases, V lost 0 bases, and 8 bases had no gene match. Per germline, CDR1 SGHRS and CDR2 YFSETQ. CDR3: CASSLALLAGDPYEQYF. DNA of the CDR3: TGCGCCAGCAGCTTGGCCCTCCTAGCGGGAGACCCCTACGAGCAGTACTTC.

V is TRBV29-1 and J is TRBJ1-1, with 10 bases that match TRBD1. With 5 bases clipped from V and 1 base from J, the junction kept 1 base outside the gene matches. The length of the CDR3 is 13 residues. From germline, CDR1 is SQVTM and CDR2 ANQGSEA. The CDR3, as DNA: TGCAGCGTTCGGACAGGGGGGAACACTGAAGCTTTCTTT. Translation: CSVRTGGNTEAFF.

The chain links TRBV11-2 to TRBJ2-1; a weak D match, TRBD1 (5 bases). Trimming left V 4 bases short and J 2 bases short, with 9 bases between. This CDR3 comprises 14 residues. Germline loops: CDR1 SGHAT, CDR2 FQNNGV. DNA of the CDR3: TGTGCCAGCAGCTACGACAGTCCCTACAATGAGCAGTTCTTC. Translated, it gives CASSYDSPYNEQFF.

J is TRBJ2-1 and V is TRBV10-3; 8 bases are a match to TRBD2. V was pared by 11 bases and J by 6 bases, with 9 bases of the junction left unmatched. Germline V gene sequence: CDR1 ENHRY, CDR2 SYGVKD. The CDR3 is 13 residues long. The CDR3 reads CASRPAGANEQFF. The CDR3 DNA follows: TGTGCCTCCAGACCAGCGGGAGCCAATGAGCAGTTCTTC.

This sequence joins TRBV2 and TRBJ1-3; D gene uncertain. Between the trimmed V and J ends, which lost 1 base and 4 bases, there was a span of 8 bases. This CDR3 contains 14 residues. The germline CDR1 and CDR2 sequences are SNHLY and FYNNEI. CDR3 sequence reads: CASSEGLGGNTIYF. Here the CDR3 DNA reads TGTGCCAGCAGTGAAGGGTTGGGCGGAAACACCATATATTTT.